The 21 T cell receptor beta chains reported below all come from one sample, sequenced in a study of shared clonotypes between healthy human individuals. Measured with immunoSEQ multiplex PCR; TCRdb has only the in-frame clones, and not every one. The sample records 2.5 million or so clones, 85% to 95% being singletons. The sequencing sample was made of naive CD4+ T cells sorted from blood. The sample's subset: CD45RA+ positively selected. The receptors stem from a man in his late teens or twenties in good health.

This chain connects TRBV15 to TRBJ2-7; weak D call: TRBD1 (6 bases). Looked up from germline, CDR1 is LNHNV and CDR2 is YYDKDF (reference sequence). The CDR3 is 15 residues long. V lost 0 bases and J lost 2, with 11 bases in between. The CDR3 nucleotides are TGTGCCACCAGCAGAGAAGCAGGGGAAACCTACGAGCAGTACTTC. Protein sequence: CATSREAGETYEQYF.

The chain has TRBV6-1 and TRBJ2-1; 7 bases match TRBD1. The CDR3 spans 17 residues. After removal of 2 bases from V and 0 bases from J, the junction contained 7 bases not matched to a gene. CDR1 MNHNS and CDR2 SASEGT come from the germline V gene. CDR3 nucleotides: TGTGCCAGCAGTGAAAGGACAGGCGCCCTCTCCTACAATGAGCAGTTCTTC. Its protein is CASSERTGALSYNEQFF.

The rearrangement uses TRBV7-2 and TRBJ1-1; D remains unclear. V was pared by 0 bases and J by 7 bases, with 12 bases between. The CDR3 runs 14 residues. Germline CDR1 reads SGHTA; CDR2 reads FQGNSA. The CDR3 region has the DNA TGTGCCAGCAGCTTAGCAGGGAATGTCGGTGAAGCTTTCTTT. Its translation: CASSLAGNVGEAFF.

This rearrangement joins TRBV12-5 to TRBJ1-1, with 7 positions matching TRBD1. This CDR3 is 12 amino acids long. Per germline, CDR1 LGHNT and CDR2 FRNRAP. Trimming removed 6 bases from V and 7 bases from J; junction bases left unmatched: 5. The CDR3, as DNA: TGTGCTAGTGGCCAAGGGACAGATGAAGCTTTCTTT. Amino acids: CASGQGTDEAFF.

The chain recombines TRBV11-3 with TRBJ2-7, with a weak D call TRBD1 (5 bases). The CDR3 is 14 residues long. V shed 1 base and J shed 2 bases, with 9 bases lying between them. The germline V gene encodes CDR1 SGHNT and CDR2 YENEEA. The CDR3 reads CASSLVQGAYEQYF. In nucleotides, the CDR3 is TGTGCCAGCAGCTTAGTACAAGGGGCCTACGAGCAGTACTTC.

The chain employs TRBV6-6 and TRBJ1-1; D remains ambiguous. Trimming took 2 bases from V and 1 from J, leaving 8 bases between them. This CDR3 spans 14 amino acids. Germline V lookup: CDR1 MNHNY, CDR2 SVGAGI (reference sequence). DNA for the CDR3: TGTGCCAGCAGTTACCGACCCACGAACACTGAAGCTTTCTTT. The encoded protein is CASSYRPTNTEAFF.

The chain has TRBV6-5 and TRBJ2-5; D is undetermined. Germline CDR1 reads MNHEY; CDR2 reads SVGAGI. The V and J ends lost 7 bases and 0 bases respectively, with 9 bases between them. CDR3 length: 13 amino acids. CDR3 in DNA: TGTGCCAGCACCAGGCGGTACCAAGAGACCCAGTACTTC. It yields the protein CASTRRYQETQYF.

This clone was seen more than once but under ten times. The genes are TRBV10-3 and TRBJ1-3; possible D gene TRBD1, 5 bases. From germline, CDR1 is ENHRY and CDR2 SYGVKD. The CDR3 runs 15 residues. V was cut by 6 bases and J by 0 bases, with 12 bases left in between. This CDR3 is CAISGTPSSGNTIYF. For the CDR3, the DNA is TGTGCCATCAGCGGGACGCCGTCCTCTGGAAACACCATATATTTT.

Worth noting for this clone: Within the sample, other DNA sequences also encode this same CDR3. V gene TRBV29-1 combines with J gene TRBJ2-5; TRBD2 aligns across 7 bases. The CDR3 covers 12 residues. Germline lookup yields CDR1 SQVTM and CDR2 ANQGSEA. V shed 3 bases and J 5 bases; nucleotides not matched to a gene: 3. Written as DNA, the CDR3 is TGCAGCGTTGAGCAGGGAGGGGAGACCCAGTACTTC. Amino acids: CSVEQGGETQYF.

The chain is built from TRBV5-1 and TRBJ2-6, with 12 bases fitting TRBD1. Unmatched junction bases numbered 9, after V lost 1 base and J lost 4 bases. The CDR3 consists of 19 residues. CDR1 and CDR2 (germline): SGHRS, YFSETQ. The CDR3 here is CASSLIPGQGAAGANVLTF. The CDR3 DNA follows: TGCGCCAGCAGCTTGATCCCGGGACAGGGGGCCGCCGGGGCCAACGTCCTGACTTTC.

CDR3 sequence (DNA): TGTGCCAGCAGCTCCACACGTCAAAGCTCCTACAATGAGCAGTTCTTC. Amino acids: CASSSTRQSSYNEQFF. J is TRBJ2-1 and V is TRBV11-1; D gene unclear. The V gene's germline CDR1 is SGHAT and CDR2 FQDESV (reference sequence). This CDR3 has 16 amino acids. Trimming shortened V by 4 bases and J by 0 bases, and 13 bases separated the two germline ends.

The chain recombines TRBV25-1 with TRBJ2-5, with D possibly being TRBD1 (5 bases). The CDR3 runs to 11 residues. The V end lost 6 bases, the J end lost 4 bases, and 6 bases lay between the germline ends. Germline CDR1 reads MGHDK; CDR2 reads SYGVNS. CDR3 nucleotide sequence: TGTGCCAGCAGAAGGGGAGAGACCCAGTACTTC. It is translated as CASRRGETQYF.

This chain uses TRBV28 with TRBJ1-2; 7 bases fit TRBD1. Germline CDR1 MDHEN, CDR2 SYDVKM. Germline trimming cut 7 bases from V and 8 bases from J; bases unmatched to any gene: 10. The CDR3 spans 13 residues. CDR3 nucleotide sequence: TGTGCCAGCACCACAGGGGCAAACAAAGGCTACACCTTC. It encodes CASTTGANKGYTF.

V usage is TRBV4-1 and J usage is TRBJ2-7; perhaps TRBD1 as D (6 bases). The germline V gene has CDR1 MGHRA and CDR2 YSYEKL. This CDR3 is 16 amino acids long. The ends were cut back, 1 base at V and 4 bases at J, with 17 bases in the middle. The CDR3 loop is CASSQAVGTPPYEQYF. For the CDR3, the DNA is TGCGCCAGCAGCCAAGCAGTTGGGACACCGCCTTACGAGCAGTACTTC.

This clone was detected only once. The chain carries TRBV28 and TRBJ2-7, with 9 positions matching TRBD1. This CDR3 spans 16 amino acids. J gave up 3 bases and V 5 bases, and 11 bases lay outside the gene matches. Germline assignment: CDR1 MDHEN and CDR2 SYDVKM. The CDR3 DNA reads TGTGCCAGCAGTACCAACCCGGGACAGGGCAACTACGAGCAGTACTTC. Translation gives CASSTNPGQGNYEQYF. Filled out from reference TRBV28 and TRBJ2-7, the complete variable domain reads DVKVTQSSRYLVKRTGEKVFLECVQDMDHENMFWYRQDPGLGLRLIYFSYDVKMKEKGDIPEGYSVSREKKERFSLILESASTNQTSMYLCASSTNPGQGNYEQYFGPGTRLTVT.

This clone is a singleton in its sample. DNA for the CDR3: TGTGCCAGCAGAAGACAGGGGGCGAACACCGGGGAGCTGTTTTTT. It is translated as CASRRQGANTGELFF. The V and J genes are TRBV7-6 and TRBJ2-2; the match to TRBD1 covers 9 bases. V was clipped by 6 bases and J by 0 bases; unmatched bases: 2. The CDR3 sequence is 15 residues long. The germline V gene encodes CDR1 SGHVS and CDR2 FNYEAQ.

For this clone: This CDR3 is also generated by other DNA sequences in the sample. The rearrangement links TRBV5-4 to TRBJ2-7, with TRBD1 matching 9 bases. CDR3 length: 12 amino acids. Germline trimming cut 4 bases from V and 7 bases from J; bases unmatched to any gene: 3. Germline V gene lookup returns CDR1 SGHNT and CDR2 YYREEE (reference sequence). Written as DNA, the CDR3 is TGTGCCAGCAGCCTGGACAGGGGAGAGCAGTACTTC. Amino acids: CASSLDRGEQYF.

The V gene is TRBV5-1, the J gene TRBJ2-5; 9 nucleotides align to TRBD2. This CDR3 contains 14 residues. Per germline, CDR1 SGHRS and CDR2 YFSETQ. J lost 7 bases, V lost 1 base, and 5 bases had no gene match. DNA for the CDR3: TGCGCCAGCAGCTTGCGTCTGACTAGCGGGACCCAGTACTTC. This sequence encodes CASSLRLTSGTQYF.

Of note for this clone: The sample carries other DNA sequences with the same CDR3. The DNA for the CDR3 is TGTGCCAGTAGTATAGAGGGCAGTGTGAACACTGAAGCTTTCTTT. This sequence encodes CASSIEGSVNTEAFF. The chain couples TRBV19 to TRBJ1-1; D remains unclear. V gave up 0 bases and J gave up 0 bases, with 8 bases separating them. This CDR3 has 15 amino acids. Germline V gene sequence: CDR1 LNHDA, CDR2 SQIVND (reference sequence).

V and J are TRBV6-1 and TRBJ1-3; D might be TRBD1 (5 bases). Germline V CDR1 and CDR2: MNHNS, SASEGT. With 4 bases removed from V and 0 bases from J, the gap between germline ends came to 13 bases. The CDR3 covers 16 residues. Written as DNA, the CDR3 is TGTGCCAGCAGTGGCCCGACAGTCTACTCTGGAAACACCATATATTTT. This encodes CASSGPTVYSGNTIYF.

This clone was counted a single time. This chain uses TRBV7-2 with TRBJ1-5, with D perhaps matching TRBD1 (5 bases). CDR1 is SGHTA, CDR2 FQGNSA, per germline. V lost 1 base, J lost 5 bases, and 15 bases lay in between. This CDR3 has 16 residues. Here the CDR3 reads CASSLEVGRADQPQHF. In nucleotides, the CDR3 is TGTGCCAGCAGCTTAGAAGTTGGCAGGGCTGATCAGCCCCAGCATTTT.